Following are 10 T cell receptor beta chains from one sample sequenced in a study of T-cell memory formation after mild COVID-19. MiXCR was run by TCRdb on the 5' RACE reads, yielding one entry per CDR3 protein. The sample lists some 160,000 distinct CDR3 sequences; about an eighth were seen once. Specimen: PBMCs or a T cell subset sorted from them (not recorded which). The receptors derive from a man aged 18-30 years who had mild COVID-19 (a few samples of this study predate the infection). Cell type and time point are not known.

The rearrangement joins TRBV9 to TRBJ1-1; 8 positions agree with TRBD1. V gave up 3 bases and J gave up 1 base; unmatched junction bases: 5. Germline CDR1 is SGDLS and CDR2 is YYNGEE. This CDR3 has 15 amino acids. The CDR3 nucleotides read TGTGCCAGCAGCGCCCGACAGGGGAAGAACACTGAAGCTTTCTTT. This codes for CASSARQGKNTEAFF.

The chain uses TRBV19 and TRBJ1-1; weak D call: TRBD1 (5 bases). V was shortened by 7 bases and J by 4 bases, with 16 bases between the two germline ends. Germline CDR1 is LNHDA and CDR2 is SQIVND (reference sequence). This CDR3 region has 14 residues. CDR3 sequence: CASTTTTGLTEAFF. CDR3 bases: TGTGCCAGTACCACTACCACAGGTCTCACTGAAGCTTTCTTT.

The chain is built from TRBV7-2 and TRBJ1-2, with 8 bases that match TRBD1. V lost 1 base, J lost 3 bases, and 7 bases stayed unmatched. Looked up from germline, CDR1 is SGHTA and CDR2 is FQGNSA. CDR3 size: 16 residues. The CDR3 bases are TGTGCCAGCAGCTTAGTTGCTGGACAGGGCGACTATGGCTACACCTTC. As protein: CASSLVAGQGDYGYTF.

This chain uses TRBV20-1 with TRBJ1-4; TRBD1 matches 9 bases. Unmatched junction bases numbered 7, after V lost 4 bases and J lost 10 bases. Germline V gene data show CDR1 as DFQATT and CDR2 as SNEGSKA (reference sequence). This CDR3 comprises 13 residues. CDR3 in DNA: TGCAGTGCTAAACTAGGGACAGGGACAAAACTGTTTTTT. As protein: CSAKLGTGTKLFF.

The V gene is TRBV12-3 or TRBV12-4, the J gene TRBJ2-2, with 8 bases identical to TRBD1. The CDR3 has 17 residues. The ends lost 5 bases at V and 4 bases at J; junction bases unmatched: 12. CDR3 region: CASSPHSGQDGTGELFF. In DNA form, the CDR3 reads TGTGCCAGCAGTCCACACTCGGGACAGGATGGCACCGGGGAGCTGTTTTTT.

This clonotype was counted a few times. The chain combines TRBV28 with TRBJ2-5, with D hard to call. Germline assignment: CDR1 MDHEN and CDR2 SYDVKM. This CDR3 is built from 14 residues. The V end lost 3 bases, the J end lost 5 bases, and 13 bases lay between the germline ends. The CDR3 protein is CASSFISPVETQYF. CDR3 nucleotide sequence: TGTGCCAGCAGTTTTATCTCGCCGGTGGAGACCCAGTACTTC.

This clonotype appeared many times. The CDR3: CASSFYRPPTGELFF. Here the CDR3 DNA reads TGCGCCAGCAGCTTTTACAGGCCCCCCACCGGGGAGCTGTTTTTT. The chain is built from TRBV5-1 and TRBJ2-2; a weak D match, TRBD1 (5 bases). Looked up from germline, CDR1 is SGHRS and CDR2 is YFSETQ. V was trimmed by 2 bases and J by 4 bases, leaving 12 bases between them. The CDR3 is 15 residues long.

The chain employs TRBV5-1 and TRBJ2-7; D perhaps matches TRBD2 (5 bases). Germline V gives CDR1 SGHRS, CDR2 YFSETQ. The V gene lost 4 bases and the J gene lost 7 bases, with 21 bases spanning the gap. The length of the CDR3 is 15 residues. The CDR3 coding sequence is TGCGCCAGCAGCCACGCCGGGGTCACGGTGGAGGAGCAGTACGTC. It encodes CASSHAGVTVEEQYV.

This clonotype came up a few times. The chain is built from TRBV7-2 and TRBJ1-2, with a weak D call TRBD1 (5 bases). CDR3 length equals 15 residues. V lost 5 bases and J 1 base, leaving 14 bases between the germline ends. The V gene's germline CDR1 is SGHTA and CDR2 FQGNSA. The CDR3 protein is CASSLLKGVNYGYTF. The CDR3 DNA is TGTGCCAGCAGCCTGCTGAAAGGGGTTAACTATGGCTACACCTTC.

The genes are TRBV28 and TRBJ1-3; no firm D call. The CDR3 spans 16 residues. Trimming left V 5 bases short and J 6 bases short, with 20 bases between. CDR1 MDHEN and CDR2 SYDVKM come from the germline V gene. The CDR3 bases are TGTGCCAGCAGTCTGATGATGATACCTACAGAAAACACCATATATTTT. As protein: CASSLMMIPTENTIYF. The whole variable domain, remainder taken from reference TRBV28 and TRBJ1-3, is DVKVTQSSRYLVKRTGEKVFLECVQDMDHENMFWYRQDPGLGLRLIYFSYDVKMKEKGDIPEGYSVSREKKERFSLILESASTNQTSMYLCASSLMMIPTENTIYFGEGSWLTVV.